The clone carrying this TCR beta chain has at least ten counts. Its cognate antigen is unknown. Individual cDNA molecules each carried unique molecular identifiers attached by the library. Source study methods: Between roughly 20,000 and 690,600 TCRs appeared in each sample, and the median stood at around 92,000. A single record per CDR3 protein comes from TCRdb applying MiXCR to the RACE reads. TCRdb assigned the V and J calls; the authors' analysis was not used. In the table there are 35,000 to 50,000 distinct CDR3 sequences, 4.3% of which are singletons. The sample comes from a study of human T cells and chemical hapten exposure. For the study at large: It was small differences in pooled library volume that mainly caused per-sample TCR yields to vary.

Regarding time point: healthy volunteer bleed at 2 weeks. The study extracted total RNA from unfractionated whole blood. Trimming shortened V by 4 bases and J by 7 bases, and 23 bases separated the two germline ends. CDR3 length: 16 amino acids. Germline values: CDR1 SGHKS, CDR2 YYEKEE (reference sequence). Study results and caveats: DPC sensitization did not alter TCRs above 1 in 1000 frequency.

The receptor's source is a female donor in good health. Some clones in this sample may be carry-over from other donors' samples. V is TRBV5-5 and J is TRBJ1-2; the D gene is possibly TRBD1 (6 bases). Sequencing used whole blood. CDR3 amino acids: CASSRGGAEFYSGYTF. As DNA, the CDR3 is TGTGCCAGCAGCCGGGGGGGGGCAGAATTCTATAGTGGCTACACCTTC.